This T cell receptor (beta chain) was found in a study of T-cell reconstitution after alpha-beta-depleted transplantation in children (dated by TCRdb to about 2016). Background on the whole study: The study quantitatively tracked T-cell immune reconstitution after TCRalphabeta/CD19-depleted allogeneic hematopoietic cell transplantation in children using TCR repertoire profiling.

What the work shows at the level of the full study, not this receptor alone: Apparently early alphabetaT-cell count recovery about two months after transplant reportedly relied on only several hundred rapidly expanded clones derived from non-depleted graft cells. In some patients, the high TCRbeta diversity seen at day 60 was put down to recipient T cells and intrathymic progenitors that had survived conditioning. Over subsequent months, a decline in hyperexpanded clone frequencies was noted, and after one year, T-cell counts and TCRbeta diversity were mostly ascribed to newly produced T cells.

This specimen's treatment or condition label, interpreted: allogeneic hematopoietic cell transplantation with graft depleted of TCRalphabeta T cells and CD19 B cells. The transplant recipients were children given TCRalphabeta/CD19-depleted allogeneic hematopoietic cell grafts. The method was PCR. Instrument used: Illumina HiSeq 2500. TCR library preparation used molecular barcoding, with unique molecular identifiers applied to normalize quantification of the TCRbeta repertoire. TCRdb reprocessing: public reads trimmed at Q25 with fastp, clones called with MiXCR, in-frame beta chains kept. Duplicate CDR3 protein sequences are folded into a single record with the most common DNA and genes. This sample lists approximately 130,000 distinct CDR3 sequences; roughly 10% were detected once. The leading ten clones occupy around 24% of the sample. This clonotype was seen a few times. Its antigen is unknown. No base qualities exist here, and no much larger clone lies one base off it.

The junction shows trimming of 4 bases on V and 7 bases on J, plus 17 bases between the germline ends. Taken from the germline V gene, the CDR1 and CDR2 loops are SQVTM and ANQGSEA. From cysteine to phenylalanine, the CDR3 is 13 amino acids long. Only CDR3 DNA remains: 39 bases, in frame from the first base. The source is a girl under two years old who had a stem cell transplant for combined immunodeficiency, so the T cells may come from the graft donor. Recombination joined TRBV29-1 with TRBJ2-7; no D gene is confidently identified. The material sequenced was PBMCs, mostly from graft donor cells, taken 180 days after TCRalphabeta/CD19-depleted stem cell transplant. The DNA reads TGCAGCGTTGTAGGCCAGTTCCTACGGGAGCAGTACTTC. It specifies CSVVGQFLREQYF.